The 13 T cell receptor beta chains below were found in one sample sequenced in a study of T cells in Graves' hyperthyroidism and ophthalmopathy. From RNA transcripts, TCR beta CDR3 regions were amplified. The study used the HTBI primer set for a first-round RT-PCR of the TCR CDR3. TCRdb independently ran MiXCR on the multiplex PCR reads; one entry per CDR3 protein. The repertoire holds approximately 320,000 distinct CDR3 sequences, with around a sixth as singletons. The source material was blood. These receptors all stem from a young man with Graves' hyperthyroidism.

In its sample, this clonotype was seen many times. The V call is TRBV5-4, the J call TRBJ1-1; D perhaps matches TRBD1 (5 bases). Trimming stripped 0 bases from V and 5 bases from J, with 11 bases between. This CDR3 spans 14 amino acids. Per germline, CDR1 SGHNT and CDR2 YYREEE (reference sequence). CDR3 bases: TGTGCCAGCAGCTTGGACTTGGGGCGGACTGAAGCTTTCTTT. It yields the protein CASSLDLGRTEAFF.

The sample holds a few counts of this clonotype. J is TRBJ2-2 and V is TRBV24-1; unclear D gene. V lost 9 bases and J lost 0, with 10 bases in between. The CDR3 consists of 14 residues. CDR1 is KGHDR and CDR2 is SFDVKD in the germline V gene. The CDR3 here is CATSGGANTGELFF. The CDR3 DNA reads as TGTGCCACCTCGGGCGGCGCGAACACCGGGGAGCTGTTTTTT.

The chain has TRBV12-3 or TRBV12-4 and TRBJ2-3; no clear D. This CDR3 region has 13 residues. Trimming removed 7 bases at V and 2 bases at J, with 10 bases between. CDR3 DNA sequence: TGTGCCAGCAAATCCAGGACCACAGATACGCAGTATTTT. Translating it yields CASKSRTTDTQYF.

This clonotype was observed many times. The chain recombines TRBV3-1 with TRBJ2-3; the match to TRBD2 covers 13 bases. Germline values: CDR1 LGHDT, CDR2 YNNKEL (reference sequence). This CDR3 spans 15 amino acids. V lost 4 bases to trimming and J lost 9 bases; unmatched junction nucleotides: 7. The CDR3 DNA follows: TGTGCCAGCAGCCCCGGGACTAGCGGGACGCGGACGCAGTATTTT. Protein product: CASSPGTSGTRTQYF.

This clonotype has at least ten counts. This sequence joins TRBV7-8 and TRBJ1-2; D gene unclear. CDR1 SGHVS and CDR2 FQNEAQ come from the germline V gene. The V and J ends lost 2 bases and 2 bases respectively, with 15 bases between them. This CDR3 comprises 16 residues. The chain's CDR3 is CASSLFTSPGNYGYTF. The CDR3 nucleotides read TGTGCCAGCAGCTTATTCACCTCCCCGGGGAACTATGGCTACACCTTC.

This clonotype appeared many times. The chain carries TRBV27 and TRBJ2-5; 10 bases match TRBD2. CDR3 length: 15 amino acids. V gave up 6 bases and J gave up 2 bases; unmatched junction bases: 6. Germline-derived CDR1 and CDR2 are MNHEY and SMNVEV (reference sequence). CDR3 residues: CASSRAGGPQETQYF. The CDR3 DNA sequence: TGTGCCAGCAGCAGAGCGGGAGGGCCGCAAGAGACCCAGTACTTC.

The chain carries TRBV20-1 and TRBJ1-2; D may be TRBD1 (5 bases). The CDR3 covers 13 residues. Trimming removed 1 base from V and 6 bases from J, with 12 bases in between. Germline CDR1 is DFQATT and CDR2 is SNEGSKA (reference sequence). The CDR3 nucleotides are TGCAGTGCTAGAGGTCCAGGGTCGGATGGCTACACCTTC. Translating gives CSARGPGSDGYTF.

This clonotype was detected many times. This chain connects TRBV11-2 to TRBJ2-7, with 7 positions matching TRBD2. CDR1 is SGHAT and CDR2 is FQNNGV in the germline V gene. CDR3 length: 15 amino acids. The ends lost 5 bases at V and 0 bases at J; junction bases unmatched: 7. As DNA, the CDR3 is TGTGCCAGCAGCGCCCTGGGAGGGGCCTCCTACGAGCAGTACTTC. Its protein product is CASSALGGASYEQYF.

This clonotype was observed a handful of times. Since a much larger clone is just one base distant, this may be a read error. The chain has TRBV5-1 and TRBJ2-7; no clear D. Germline-derived CDR1 and CDR2 are SGHRS and YFSETQ. The V end was cut by 10 bases, the J end by 0 bases, with 8 bases between. This CDR3 has 11 amino acids. The CDR3 region has the DNA TGCGCCGGCTGGGACTCCTACGAGCAGTACTTC. Translated, it gives CAGWDSYEQYF.

The table lists this clonotype with a few counts. The chain is built from TRBV5-1 and TRBJ2-7; D not certain. The CDR3 has 15 amino acids. CDR1 SGHRS and CDR2 YFSETQ come from the germline V gene. The V end lost 2 bases, the J end lost 1 base, and 13 bases lay between the germline ends. Here the CDR3 DNA reads TGCGCCAGCAGCTTATCCGCAGCCACATCCTACGAGCAGTACTTC. This gives the protein CASSLSAATSYEQYF.

V gene TRBV10-3 combines with J gene TRBJ2-7; TRBD1 is a possible D gene (7 bases). Between the trimmed V and J ends, which lost 2 bases and 6 bases, there was a span of 14 bases. This CDR3 is 14 amino acids long. Looked up from germline, CDR1 is ENHRY and CDR2 is SYGVKD. The CDR3 region has the DNA TGTGCCATCAGTGAGGACAGGGACTGGAGCGAGCAGTACTTC. It codes for CAISEDRDWSEQYF.

This clonotype showed up just a few times. The chain links TRBV20-1 to TRBJ2-7; D may match TRBD1 or TRBD2 (7 bases each). Germline CDR1 reads DFQATT; CDR2 reads SNEGSKA (reference sequence). The CDR3 is 15 amino acids. Trimming cost V 1 base and J 3 bases, with 16 bases left between them. CDR3 sequence reads: CSARGGRGPNYEQYF. In DNA, the CDR3 is TGCAGTGCTAGAGGGGGGAGGGGGCCGAACTACGAGCAGTACTTC.

The chain uses TRBV7-3 and TRBJ1-5; maybe TRBD1 (5 bases). Per germline, CDR1 SGHTA and CDR2 FQGTGA. The CDR3 is made up of 17 amino acids. V dropped 8 bases and J dropped 4 bases, with 24 bases sitting between them. The CDR3 DNA reads as TGTGCCAGCTCCCTGGTCGGGGCCCAAATTTCGAATCAGCCCCAGCATTTT. Its translation is CASSLVGAQISNQPQHF. Full variable domain (rest looked up from reference TRBV7-3 and TRBJ1-5): GAGVSQTPSNKVTEKGKYVELRCDPISGHTALYWYRQSLGQGPEFLIYFQGTGAADDSGLPNDRFFAVRPEGSVSTLKIQRTERGDSAVYLCASSLVGAQISNQPQHFGDGTRLSIL.